This T cell receptor beta chain derives from a study of blood T cells in healthy people across ages. Germline CDR1 is SGHVS and CDR2 is FQNEAQ. V lost 3 bases and J lost 5, with 16 bases in between. CDR3 length equals 15 residues. A minimum of 6 micrograms of total RNA was extracted per sample. A second roughly 7 to 12 cycle PCR used barcoded and J-beta primers. TCRdb used MiXCR to reprocess the 5' RACE reads, holding one entry per CDR3 protein. The sample has about 1,000,000 distinct CDR3 sequences; over 35% are singletons. This clonotype was counted between two and nine times. This chain connects TRBV7-8 to TRBJ2-5, with a weak D call TRBD2 (6 bases). The clonotype originates from a woman aged 60 to 75 in good health. The sequenced sample was blood. The CDR3 sequence is CASSLLEGSRETQYF. DNA of the CDR3: TGTGCCAGCAGCTTGTTGGAGGGCTCAAGGGAGACCCAGTACTTC.